These 26 T cell receptor beta chains came from one sample sequenced in a study of T cells in Graves' hyperthyroidism and ophthalmopathy. The investigators amplified TCR beta CDR3 regions from RNA transcripts. A set of HTBI primers served as the primers for a first-round RT-PCR of the TCR CDR3. TCRdb re-analysed the multiplex PCR reads in MiXCR, keeping a single row per CDR3 protein. The sample contains 100,000 to 140,000 distinct CDR3 sequences, roughly 15% of which appear only once. Material for sequencing was blood. The receptors were gathered from a woman in her fifties or sixties with Graves' hyperthyroidism.

This clonotype was picked up many times. This sequence joins TRBV28 and TRBJ2-5; tentatively, D is TRBD2 (6 bases). V lost 8 bases to trimming and J lost 5 bases, with 15 bases between them. The length of the CDR3 is 13 residues. The V gene's germline CDR1 is MDHEN and CDR2 SYDVKM. CDR3: CASVQGGGETQYF. The CDR3 bases are TGTGCCAGCGTTCAGGGAGGTGGGGAGACCCAGTACTTC.

This clonotype was counted many times. The rearrangement uses TRBV14 and TRBJ2-1, with 8 nucleotides matching TRBD1. The J segment lost 8 bases and the V segment lost 4 bases, leaving 10 bases of the junction unmatched. This CDR3 comprises 15 residues. Germline V CDR1 and CDR2: SGHDN, FVKESK. The CDR3 here is CASSRGDRRWDEQFF. CDR3 DNA: TGTGCCAGCAGCCGCGGGGACAGGAGGTGGGATGAGCAGTTCTTC.

This chain links TRBV2 with TRBJ2-1; 9 nucleotides agree with TRBD2. Germline V gives CDR1 SNHLY, CDR2 FYNNEI. With 3 bases clipped from V and 4 bases from J, the junction kept 7 bases outside the gene matches. CDR3 length: 16 amino acids. The CDR3 DNA follows: TGTGCCAGCAGTGATAGGGCGGGAGGGGTTTACAATGAGCAGTTCTTC. This translates into CASSDRAGGVYNEQFF.

Ten or more counts support this clonotype. The chain combines TRBV28 with TRBJ2-3, with TRBD1 matching 10 bases. This CDR3 has 17 residues. The germline CDR1 and CDR2 sequences are MDHEN and SYDVKM. The trim removed 3 bases at V and 4 bases at J, leaving 10 bases unmatched. The CDR3 spells CASSFGGDRGQSDTQYF. The CDR3 nucleotides are TGTGCCAGCAGTTTTGGGGGGGACAGGGGTCAATCAGATACGCAGTATTTT.

This clonotype appeared many times. J is TRBJ2-5 and V is TRBV7-6; TRBD2 is a possible D gene (5 bases). Germline assignment: CDR1 SGHVS and CDR2 FNYEAQ. The CDR3 spans 16 residues. V gave up 5 bases and J gave up 4 bases, with 20 bases separating them. This chain's CDR3 is CASSPMRASGRETQYF. In DNA form, the CDR3 reads TGTGCCAGCAGCCCTATGAGGGCCTCGGGCAGAGAGACCCAGTACTTC.

This clonotype was counted at least ten times. The chain uses TRBV3-1 and TRBJ1-5; 8 bases align to TRBD1. Germline CDR1 is LGHDT and CDR2 is YNNKEL (reference sequence). V was pared by 1 base and J by 6 bases, with 8 bases of the junction left unmatched. The CDR3 is made up of 16 amino acids. CDR3 amino acids: CASSQGPDRVSQPQHF. Here the CDR3 DNA reads TGTGCCAGCAGCCAAGGTCCGGACAGGGTCTCTCAGCCCCAGCATTTT.

The sample holds many counts of this clonotype. This chain joins TRBV5-1 and TRBJ1-1; weak D call: TRBD1 (6 bases). V dropped 0 bases and J dropped 4 bases, with 13 bases sitting between them. This CDR3 is built from 15 residues. Germline V lookup: CDR1 SGHRS, CDR2 YFSETQ. CDR3 in DNA: TGCGCCAGCAGCTTGGATGGGGGCACGGGCACTGAAGCTTTCTTT. This codes for CASSLDGGTGTEAFF.

The chain combines TRBV5-6 with TRBJ2-7, with unresolved D. Germline V gene data show CDR1 as SGHDT and CDR2 as YYEEEE. V lost 4 bases and J lost 7, with 9 bases in between. The CDR3 is 11 residues long. Written as DNA, the CDR3 is TGTGCCAGCAGCACGACGCGGGAGCAGTACTTC. Translated: CASSTTREQYF.

This clonotype occurred many times. This rearrangement joins TRBV6-1 to TRBJ1-1; D gene ambiguous. This CDR3 spans 13 amino acids. Trimming stripped 7 bases from V and 1 base from J, with 10 bases between. CDR1 and CDR2 from the germline V gene are MNHNS and SASEGT. CDR3 coding DNA: TGTGCCAGCAACCAGAGGGAGAACACTGAAGCTTTCTTT. Translating gives CASNQRENTEAFF.

There are a few counts of this clonotype. The chain links TRBV6-1 to TRBJ2-1; tentative D call: TRBD1 (5 bases). Germline CDR1 MNHNS, CDR2 SASEGT. The CDR3 is 11 amino acids. V was clipped by 6 bases and J by 9 bases, with 9 bases between them. In nucleotides, the CDR3 is TGTGCCAGCAGGCAGGGCCCTGAGCAGTTCTTC. Encoded protein: CASRQGPEQFF.

This clonotype showed up many times. CDR3 sequence reads: CSVLRDREETQYF. CDR3 sequence (DNA): TGCAGCGTCCTAAGGGACAGGGAGGAGACCCAGTACTTC. V usage is TRBV29-1 and J usage is TRBJ2-5; 9 nucleotides agree with TRBD1. With V trimmed by 6 bases and J by 5 bases, 7 bases remained unmatched. From germline, CDR1 is SQVTM and CDR2 ANQGSEA. The CDR3 contains 13 residues.

This clonotype was picked up many times. The chain employs TRBV7-8 and TRBJ1-5; 9 positions agree with TRBD1. The CDR3 contains 16 residues. Looked up from germline, CDR1 is SGHVS and CDR2 is FQNEAQ. V lost 4 bases to trimming and J lost 2 bases; unmatched junction nucleotides: 6. This CDR3 reads CASSSSQGAGNQPQHF. The CDR3 DNA reads as TGTGCCAGCAGCTCGTCACAGGGGGCCGGCAATCAGCCCCAGCATTTT.

This clonotype was observed many times. Written as DNA, the CDR3 is TGTGCCAGCAGCCTCAGGGAAGAGTCTTCACCCCTCCACTTT. Translation: CASSLREESSPLHF. The chain employs TRBV3-1 and TRBJ1-6; D is possibly TRBD1 (5 bases). Germline CDR1 reads LGHDT; CDR2 reads YNNKEL (reference sequence). CDR3 size: 14 residues. Between the trimmed V and J ends, which lost 4 bases and 9 bases, there was a span of 13 bases.

At least ten counts were recorded for this clonotype. This chain uses TRBV20-1 with TRBJ2-1; D perhaps matches TRBD1 (7 bases). CDR3 length: 14 residues. Germline V gives CDR1 DFQATT, CDR2 SNEGSKA (reference sequence). V was clipped by 6 bases and J by 8 bases, with 20 bases between them. CDR3 sequence reads: CSAPGGGGGYEQFF. The CDR3 nucleotides are TGCAGTGCACCCGGAGGCGGAGGGGGCTATGAGCAGTTCTTC.

This clonotype was seen ten or more times. V is TRBV12-3 or TRBV12-4 and J is TRBJ2-1; the D gene is possibly TRBD2 (6 bases). The V end was cut by 6 bases, the J end by 6 bases, with 15 bases between. The CDR3 is made up of 14 amino acids. The DNA for the CDR3 is TGTGCCAGCAGCCGGAGGGAGGAGTCCAATGAGCAGTTCTTC. Protein: CASSRREESNEQFF.

The gene calls are TRBV2 and TRBJ1-1; tentatively, D is TRBD1 (6 bases). Germline V CDR1 and CDR2: SNHLY, FYNNEI. V was pared by 2 bases and J by 1 base, with 11 bases between. CDR3 length: 15 amino acids. The CDR3 bases are TGTGCCAGCAGTGAATATGCAGGGGAGAACACTGAAGCTTTCTTT. Protein: CASSEYAGENTEAFF.

This clonotype turned up a few times. This CDR3 reads CAWSIRGTKNIQYF. In DNA, the CDR3 is TGTGCCTGGAGTATTAGGGGGACTAAAAACATTCAGTACTTC. The J gene is TRBJ2-4, the V gene TRBV30; D may be TRBD1 or TRBD2 (6 bases each). Per germline, CDR1 GTSNPN and CDR2 SVGIG (reference sequence). V lost 2 bases and J 4 bases, leaving 12 bases between the germline ends. The CDR3 is 14 residues long.

This clonotype was detected a few times. V usage is TRBV29-1 and J usage is TRBJ1-2, with D uncertain. The germline V gene encodes CDR1 SQVTM and CDR2 ANQGSEA. Trimming shortened V by 2 bases and J by 4 bases, and 8 bases separated the two germline ends. The CDR3 loop spans 12 amino acids. The CDR3 nucleotides are TGCAGCGTTGAAAACAGCTTCTATGGCTACACCTTC. Translating gives CSVENSFYGYTF.

This clonotype has a count of ten or more. This chain connects TRBV6-1 to TRBJ1-5, with D uncertain. With 8 bases removed from V and 9 bases from J, the gap between germline ends came to 20 bases. This CDR3 spans 14 amino acids. CDR1 is MNHNS, CDR2 SASEGT, per germline. The CDR3 DNA is TGTGCCAGCGGTCCCGACCGCCTTCTAGGGCCCCAGCATTTT. Amino acids: CASGPDRLLGPQHF.

In its sample, this clonotype was seen many times. V usage is TRBV28 and J usage is TRBJ1-5, with a possible D match to TRBD1 (5 bases). The germline CDR1 and CDR2 sequences are MDHEN and SYDVKM. The V end was cut by 10 bases, the J end by 0 bases, with 22 bases between. There are 17 residues in the CDR3. In DNA form, the CDR3 reads TGTGCCACCCGGGGCAGCCGGGGCAGCTATAGCAATCAGCCCCAGCATTTT. Its translation is CATRGSRGSYSNQPQHF.

The sample holds many counts of this clonotype. The chain links TRBV4-2 to TRBJ2-1; D not resolved. Germline-derived CDR1 and CDR2 are LGHNA and YNFKEQ. The length of the CDR3 is 15 residues. Trimming took 4 bases from V and 5 from J, leaving 15 bases between them. CDR3 loop: CASSPFAQQNNEQFF. The CDR3 DNA reads as TGTGCCAGCAGCCCATTCGCACAGCAAAACAATGAGCAGTTCTTC.

This clonotype was seen at least ten times. This CDR3 reads CASSIRGGGFGEQFF. The CDR3 nucleotides are TGTGCCAGCAGCATTAGAGGGGGAGGCTTCGGAGAGCAGTTCTTC. The J gene is TRBJ2-1, the V gene TRBV13, with D possibly being TRBD1 or TRBD2 (6 bases each). This CDR3 is built from 15 residues. The V end was cut by 5 bases, the J end by 10 bases, with 21 bases between. In germline, CDR1 is PRHDT, CDR2 FYEKMQ (reference sequence).

Many counts were recorded for this clonotype. V is TRBV10-2 and J is TRBJ2-3, with D hard to call. The CDR3 spans 19 residues. Trimming cost V 3 bases and J 3 bases, with 25 bases left between them. CDR1 and CDR2 from the germline V gene are WSHSY and SAAADI. The CDR3 reads CASSDDLRTRNDETDTQYF. The CDR3 nucleotides read TGCGCCAGCAGTGACGATTTGCGAACCAGGAACGATGAAACAGATACGCAGTATTTT.

This clonotype was counted ten times or more. The V and J genes are TRBV5-1 and TRBJ2-3; D unclear. The V gene's germline CDR1 is SGHRS and CDR2 YFSETQ. V was cut by 1 base and J by 3 bases, with 9 bases left in between. The CDR3 contains 14 residues. CDR3 in DNA: TGCGCCAGCAGCTTGTCGACTGGAACAGATACGCAGTATTTT. Translated: CASSLSTGTDTQYF. The full variable domain, its missing parts supplied by reference TRBV5-1 and TRBJ2-3, is KAGVTQTPRYLIKTRGQQVTLSCSPISGHRSVSWYQQTPGQGLQFLFEYFSETQRNKGNFPGRFSGRQFSNSRSEMNVSTLELGDSALYLCASSLSTGTDTQYFGPGTRLTVL.

This clonotype was observed many times. The chain carries TRBV19 and TRBJ2-2; the D is unclear. Trimming removed 4 bases at V and 3 bases at J, with 6 bases between. From germline, CDR1 is LNHDA and CDR2 SQIVND (reference sequence). The CDR3 totals 13 residues. The CDR3 DNA reads TGTGCCAGTAGTACCGACTACACCGGGGAGCTGTTTTTT. This codes for CASSTDYTGELFF.

CDR3 sequence: CASSPPRTGDNEQFF. In DNA form, the CDR3 reads TGTGCCAGCAGCCCCCCTAGGACTGGCGACAATGAGCAGTTCTTC. The chain employs TRBV3-1 and TRBJ2-1; maybe TRBD2 (5 bases). The CDR3 runs to 15 residues. V shed 4 bases and J shed 5 bases, with 15 bases lying between them. Per germline, CDR1 LGHDT and CDR2 YNNKEL (reference sequence).